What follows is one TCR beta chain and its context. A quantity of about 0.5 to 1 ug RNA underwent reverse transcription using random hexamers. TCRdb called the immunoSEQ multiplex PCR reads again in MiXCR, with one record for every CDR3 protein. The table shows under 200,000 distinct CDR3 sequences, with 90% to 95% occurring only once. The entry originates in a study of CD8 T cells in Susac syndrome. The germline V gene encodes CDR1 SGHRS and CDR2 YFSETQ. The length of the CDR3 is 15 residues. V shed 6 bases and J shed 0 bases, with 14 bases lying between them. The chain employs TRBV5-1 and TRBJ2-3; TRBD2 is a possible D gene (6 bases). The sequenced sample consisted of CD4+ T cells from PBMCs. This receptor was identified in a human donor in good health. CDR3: CASNPGGVSTDTQYF. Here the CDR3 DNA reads TGCGCCAGCAACCCCGGCGGGGTTAGCACAGATACGCAGTATTTT.